This section outlines one T cell receptor (beta chain) sequence together with its context. The length of the CDR3 is 15 residues. Germline V lookup: CDR1 SGHTA, CDR2 FQGNSA. The V and J ends lost 5 bases and 5 bases respectively, with 15 bases between them. It was with a sample-barcoded 5' primer and a J-beta primer mix that a second PCR of about 6 to 12 cycles was run. One entry per CDR3 protein, called by TCRdb with MiXCR from the 5' RACE reads. Counted here are 650,000 to 800,000 distinct CDR3 sequences, approximately 44% occurring once; the ten biggest clones make up approximately 20%. This entry is derived from a study of blood T cells in healthy people across ages.

Sequenced sample: blood. This chain connects TRBV7-2 to TRBJ2-2; D may be TRBD1 or TRBD2 (5 bases each). The TCR originated in a man in his fifties or sixties in good health. The CDR3 nucleotides read TGTGCCAGCAGCCTACGACCGGGACGGACCGGGGAGCTGTTTTTT. It yields the protein CASSLRPGRTGELFF.